This TCR beta chain was sequenced during a study of T cells in Graves' hyperthyroidism and ophthalmopathy. The CDR3 has 13 residues. CDR1 and CDR2 (germline): SGHDT, YYEEEE. Note on this clonotype: With a much larger clone just one base away, this may be a read error.

The CDR3 regions of TCR beta were amplified from RNA transcripts. Researchers ran a first-round RT-PCR on the TCR CDR3 using the HTBI primer set. Each CDR3 protein gets one entry after TCRdb re-called the multiplex PCR reads with MiXCR. The sample consists of 600,000 or so distinct CDR3 sequences, roughly 50% of them appearing once. This clonotype was sampled from a woman aged 18 to 35 with Graves' hyperthyroidism. The chain links TRBV5-6 to TRBJ1-1; D gene unclear. Sequencing was performed on peripheral blood or thyroid tissue (not recorded which). The CDR3 spells CASSETVNTEASF. CDR3 bases: TGTGCCAGCAGTGAGACGGTGAACACTGAAGCTTCCTTT.